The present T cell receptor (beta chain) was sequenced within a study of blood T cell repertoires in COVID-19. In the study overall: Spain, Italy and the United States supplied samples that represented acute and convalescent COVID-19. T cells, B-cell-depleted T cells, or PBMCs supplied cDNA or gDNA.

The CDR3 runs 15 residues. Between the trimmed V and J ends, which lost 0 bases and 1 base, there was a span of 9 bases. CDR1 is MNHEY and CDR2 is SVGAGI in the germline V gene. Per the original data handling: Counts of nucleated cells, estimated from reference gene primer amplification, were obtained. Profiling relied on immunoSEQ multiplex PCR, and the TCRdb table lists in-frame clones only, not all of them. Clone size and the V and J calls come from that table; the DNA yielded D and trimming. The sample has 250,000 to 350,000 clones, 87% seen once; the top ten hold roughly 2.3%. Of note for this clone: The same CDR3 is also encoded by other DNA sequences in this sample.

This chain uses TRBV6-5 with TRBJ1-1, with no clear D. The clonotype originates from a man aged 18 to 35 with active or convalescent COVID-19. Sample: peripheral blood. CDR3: CASSYSVRGNTEAFF. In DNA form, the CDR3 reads TGTGCCAGCAGTTACTCGGTACGGGGGAACACTGAAGCTTTCTTT.